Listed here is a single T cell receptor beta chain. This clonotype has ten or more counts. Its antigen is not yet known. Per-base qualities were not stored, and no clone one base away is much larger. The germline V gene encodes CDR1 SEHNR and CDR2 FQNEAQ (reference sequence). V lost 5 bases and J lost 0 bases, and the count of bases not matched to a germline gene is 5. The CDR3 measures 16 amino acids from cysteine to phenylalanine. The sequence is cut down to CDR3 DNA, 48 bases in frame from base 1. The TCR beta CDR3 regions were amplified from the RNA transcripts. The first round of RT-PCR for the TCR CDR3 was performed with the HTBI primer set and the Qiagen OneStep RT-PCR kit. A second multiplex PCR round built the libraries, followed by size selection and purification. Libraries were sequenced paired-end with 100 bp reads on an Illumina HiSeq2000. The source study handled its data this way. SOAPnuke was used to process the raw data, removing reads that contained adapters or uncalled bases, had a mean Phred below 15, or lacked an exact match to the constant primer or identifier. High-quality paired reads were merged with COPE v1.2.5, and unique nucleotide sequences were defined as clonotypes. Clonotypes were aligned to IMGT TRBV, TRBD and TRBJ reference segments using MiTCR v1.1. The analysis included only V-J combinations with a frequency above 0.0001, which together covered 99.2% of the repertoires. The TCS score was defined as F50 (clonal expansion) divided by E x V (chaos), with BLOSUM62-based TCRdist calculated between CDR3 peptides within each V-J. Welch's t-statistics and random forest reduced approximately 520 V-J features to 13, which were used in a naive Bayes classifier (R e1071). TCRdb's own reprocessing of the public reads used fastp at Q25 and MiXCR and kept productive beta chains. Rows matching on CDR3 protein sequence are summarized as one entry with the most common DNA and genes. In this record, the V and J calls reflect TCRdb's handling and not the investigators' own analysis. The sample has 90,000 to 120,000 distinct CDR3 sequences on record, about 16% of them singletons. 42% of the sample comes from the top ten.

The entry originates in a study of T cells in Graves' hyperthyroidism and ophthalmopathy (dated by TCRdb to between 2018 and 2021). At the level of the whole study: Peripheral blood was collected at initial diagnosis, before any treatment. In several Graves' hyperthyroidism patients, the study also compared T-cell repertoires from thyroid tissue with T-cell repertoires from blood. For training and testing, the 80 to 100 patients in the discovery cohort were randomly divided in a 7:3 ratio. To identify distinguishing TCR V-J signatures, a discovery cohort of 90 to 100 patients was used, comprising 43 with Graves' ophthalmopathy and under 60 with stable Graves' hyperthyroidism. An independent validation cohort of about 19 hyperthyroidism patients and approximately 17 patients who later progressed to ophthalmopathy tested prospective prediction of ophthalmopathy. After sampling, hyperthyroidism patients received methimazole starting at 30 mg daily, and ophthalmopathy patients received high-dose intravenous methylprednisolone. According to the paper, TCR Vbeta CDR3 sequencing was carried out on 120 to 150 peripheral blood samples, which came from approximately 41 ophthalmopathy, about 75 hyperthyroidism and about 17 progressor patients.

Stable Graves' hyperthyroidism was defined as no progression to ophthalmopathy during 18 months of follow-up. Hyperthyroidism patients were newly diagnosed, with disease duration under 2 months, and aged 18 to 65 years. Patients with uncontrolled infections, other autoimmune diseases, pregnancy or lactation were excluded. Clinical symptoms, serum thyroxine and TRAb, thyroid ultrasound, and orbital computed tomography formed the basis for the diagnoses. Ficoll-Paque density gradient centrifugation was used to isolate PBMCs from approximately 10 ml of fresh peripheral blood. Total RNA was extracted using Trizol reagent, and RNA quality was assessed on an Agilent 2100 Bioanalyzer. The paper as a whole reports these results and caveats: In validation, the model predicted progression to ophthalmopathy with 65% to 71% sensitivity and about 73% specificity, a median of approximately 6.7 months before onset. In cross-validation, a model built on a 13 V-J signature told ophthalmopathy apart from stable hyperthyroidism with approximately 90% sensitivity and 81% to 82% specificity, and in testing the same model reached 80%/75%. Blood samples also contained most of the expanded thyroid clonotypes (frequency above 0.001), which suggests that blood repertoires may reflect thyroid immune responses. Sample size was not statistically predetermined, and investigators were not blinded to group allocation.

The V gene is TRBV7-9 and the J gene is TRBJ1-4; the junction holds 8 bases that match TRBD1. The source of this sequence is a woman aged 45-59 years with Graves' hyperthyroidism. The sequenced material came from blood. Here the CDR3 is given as CASSDRDRSTNEKLFF. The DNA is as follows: TGTGCCAGCAGCGACCGGGACAGGTCAACTAATGAAAAACTGTTTTTT.